These 23 T cell receptor beta chains were all obtained from the same sample, sequenced in a study of T cell responses to AZD1222 COVID-19 vaccine. The method was immunoSEQ multiplex PCR; TCRdb's version includes in-frame clones alone and lacks a portion of them. This table holds tens of thousands of clones, 88% found once. The material sequenced was peripheral blood, taken on day 0 of AZD1222 vaccination. The source is an adult in good health.

The chain has TRBV12-3 or TRBV12-4 and TRBJ1-3; D not resolved. The CDR3 loop spans 12 amino acids. Trimming took off 5 bases at V and 3 bases at J, with 5 bases between the two ends. This chain's CDR3 is CASSDIGNTIYF. For the CDR3, the DNA is TGTGCCAGCAGTGACATTGGAAACACCATATATTTT.

The J gene is TRBJ2-1, the V gene TRBV5-4, with 8 bases that match TRBD2. Germline V gene lookup returns CDR1 SGHNT and CDR2 YYREEE (reference sequence). V was clipped by 1 base and J by 5 bases; unmatched bases: 8. The CDR3 runs to 16 residues. CDR3 bases: TGTGCCAGCAGCTTGAGCGGGGGTAGCGGGAACAATGAGCAGTTCTTC. The encoded protein is CASSLSGGSGNNEQFF.

This chain joins TRBV9 and TRBJ2-6; D not resolved. With 3 bases removed from V and 2 bases from J, the gap between germline ends came to 12 bases. The CDR3 consists of 16 residues. The germline CDR1 and CDR2 sequences are SGDLS and YYNGEE. DNA of the CDR3: TGTGCCAGCAGCGCCAGCACGGGCCCTGGGGCCAACGTCCTGACTTTC. Amino acid sequence: CASSASTGPGANVLTF.

The chain has TRBV9 and TRBJ2-1; TRBD1 agrees at 11 bases. The junction had 9 bases not matched to a gene; V was cut back by 0 bases and J by 7 bases. Germline assignment: CDR1 SGDLS and CDR2 YYNGEE. CDR3 length: 17 amino acids. In nucleotides, the CDR3 is TGTGCCAGCAGCGTAGAAGGTGCGGGACAGGGGGGAAATGAGCAGTTCTTC. Residues: CASSVEGAGQGGNEQFF. The full variable domain, in which reference TRBV9 and TRBJ2-1 provide the parts outside the CDR3, is DSGVTQTPKHLITATGQRVTLRCSPRSGDLSVYWYQQSLDQGLQFLIQYYNGEERAKGNILERFSAQQFPDLHSELNLSSLELGDSALYFCASSVEGAGQGGNEQFFGPGTRLTVL.

V usage is TRBV27 and J usage is TRBJ2-5, with 11 positions matching TRBD1. The germline gives CDR1 MNHEY, CDR2 SMNVEV (reference sequence). Trimming removed 5 bases from V and 5 bases from J; junction bases left unmatched: 10. This CDR3 contains 16 residues. This chain's CDR3 is CASSELRTGGAETQYF. CDR3 sequence (DNA): TGTGCCAGCAGTGAGCTGAGGACAGGGGGCGCGGAGACCCAGTACTTC.

This rearrangement joins TRBV19 to TRBJ1-4; D gene uncertain. Germline assignment: CDR1 LNHDA and CDR2 SQIVND (reference sequence). V lost 8 bases, J lost 8 bases, and 18 bases lay in between. This CDR3 is 14 amino acids long. CDR3 coding DNA: TGTGCCAGTGGTCCCAGGCCCTCTGGGGAAAAACTGTTTTTT. Amino acid sequence: CASGPRPSGEKLFF.

This clone was observed once. The CDR3 region has the DNA TGTGCCAGCAGCGAGGGACAGGGGATACGAGAGCAGTACTTC. Protein sequence: CASSEGQGIREQYF. The rearrangement links TRBV7-9 to TRBJ2-7, with 10 positions matching TRBD1. This CDR3 is 14 amino acids long. The J segment lost 7 bases and the V segment lost 5 bases, leaving 8 bases of the junction unmatched. The V gene's germline CDR1 is SEHNR and CDR2 FQNEAQ (reference sequence).

CDR3 residues: CASSKADSLNTEAFF. CDR3 nucleotides: TGTGCCAGTAGTAAGGCGGACAGTTTGAACACTGAAGCTTTCTTT. J is TRBJ1-1 and V is TRBV19; possibly TRBD1 for D (6 bases). This CDR3 comprises 15 residues. The V and J ends lost 4 bases and 0 bases respectively, with 12 bases between them. Germline V lookup: CDR1 LNHDA, CDR2 SQIVND (reference sequence).

The chain links TRBV5-4 to TRBJ2-1, with 12 bases aligning to TRBD2. From germline, CDR1 is SGHNT and CDR2 YYREEE (reference sequence). This CDR3 is built from 15 residues. The V gene end was trimmed by 1 base and the J gene end by 6 bases; junction bases not matched to a gene: 2. In DNA, the CDR3 is TGTGCCAGCAGCTTGACTAGCGGGAGGAGCAATGAGCAGTTCTTC. Translating gives CASSLTSGRSNEQFF.

The chain recombines TRBV15 with TRBJ2-1, with 9 bases that match TRBD1. The germline gives CDR1 LNHNV, CDR2 YYDKDF (reference sequence). The CDR3 is 13 residues long. V shed 3 bases and J 12 bases; nucleotides not matched to a gene: 6. The CDR3 loop reads CATSSTGGEGQFF. In DNA form, the CDR3 reads TGTGCCACCAGCAGTACAGGGGGCGAGGGGCAGTTCTTC.

The rearrangement joins TRBV5-1 to TRBJ1-2; TRBD1 matches 10 bases. The V gene's germline CDR1 is SGHRS and CDR2 YFSETQ. The CDR3 runs 14 residues. Germline trimming cut 6 bases from V and 6 bases from J; bases unmatched to any gene: 8. The chain's CDR3 is CASNWGQGSHGYTF. The CDR3 region has the DNA TGCGCCAGCAACTGGGGACAGGGGTCCCATGGCTACACCTTC.

This chain links TRBV27 with TRBJ2-7, with 12 bases aligning to TRBD2. Germline V lookup: CDR1 MNHEY, CDR2 SMNVEV (reference sequence). The CDR3 is made up of 15 amino acids. The ends lost 0 bases at V and 5 bases at J; junction bases unmatched: 2. The CDR3: CASSLSTSGRNEQYF. For the CDR3, the DNA is TGTGCCAGCAGTTTATCGACTAGCGGGAGAAACGAGCAGTACTTC.

The chain uses TRBV10-1 and TRBJ2-5; TRBD2 agrees at 9 bases. Germline trimming cut 1 base from V and 5 bases from J; bases unmatched to any gene: 8. The CDR3 spans 16 residues. Per germline, CDR1 WNHNN and CDR2 SYGVQD (reference sequence). The CDR3 bases are TGCGCCAGCAGTGAGTTGGCGGGAGGGCCGGGGGAGACCCAGTACTTC. This translates into CASSELAGGPGETQYF.

CDR3 region: CATSDKQESSYEQYF. DNA of the CDR3: TGTGCCACCAGTGATAAACAGGAGAGCTCCTACGAGCAGTACTTC. V is TRBV24-1 and J is TRBJ2-7; D is perhaps TRBD1 (5 bases). CDR1 is KGHDR, CDR2 SFDVKD, per germline. V lost 3 bases, J lost 0 bases, and 11 bases lay in between. This CDR3 region has 15 residues.

The V call is TRBV10-3, the J call TRBJ2-1; the D gene is possibly TRBD2 (5 bases). Looked up from germline, CDR1 is ENHRY and CDR2 is SYGVKD. The CDR3 consists of 12 residues. Trimming stripped 0 bases from V and 12 bases from J, with 9 bases between. Here the CDR3 reads CAISESGAAQFF. Written as DNA, the CDR3 is TGTGCCATCAGTGAGTCTGGAGCGGCGCAGTTCTTC.

The chain combines TRBV19 with TRBJ1-2; tentative D call: TRBD1 (5 bases). In germline, CDR1 is LNHDA, CDR2 SQIVND (reference sequence). V lost 3 bases, J lost 4 bases, and 12 bases lay in between. This CDR3 spans 14 amino acids. The CDR3 DNA reads TGTGCCAGTAGTATTGGGCAGGGCTCCTATGGCTACACCTTC. Its protein is CASSIGQGSYGYTF.

This rearrangement joins TRBV5-5 to TRBJ1-4; D not certain. Trimming shortened V by 0 bases and J by 7 bases, and 7 bases separated the two germline ends. The length of the CDR3 is 13 residues. Per the germline V gene, CDR1 is SGHKS and CDR2 is YYEKEE (reference sequence). CDR3 amino acids: CASSLAVGEKLFF. The CDR3 nucleotides read TGTGCCAGCAGCTTGGCCGTAGGTGAAAAACTGTTTTTT.

V usage is TRBV2 and J usage is TRBJ2-1, with 7 positions matching TRBD2. CDR1 is SNHLY, CDR2 FYNNEI, per germline. V was clipped by 5 bases and J by 5 bases; unmatched bases: 18. The CDR3 is 18 residues long. The CDR3 DNA reads TGTGCCAGCAGTCCCTACATTGGCTGGCTAGCGGCGCACAATGAGCAGTTCTTC. Its protein is CASSPYIGWLAAHNEQFF.

The chain has TRBV21-1 and TRBJ1-5. TRBV21-1 is assigned pseudogene status. The CDR3 extends over 16 amino acids. The CDR3 bases are TGTGCCAGCAGCAAAAAGGAGGTCCGTACGGATCAGCCCCAGCATTTT. It encodes CASSKKEVRTDQPQHF.

V usage is TRBV11-2 and J usage is TRBJ2-3, with D perhaps matching TRBD2 (6 bases). Per germline, CDR1 SGHAT and CDR2 FQNNGV. This CDR3 is 15 amino acids long. Trimming took off 5 bases at V and 0 bases at J, with 12 bases between the two ends. The CDR3 DNA sequence: TGTGCCAGCAGCCGGGACTGGATTAGCACAGATACGCAGTATTTT. Amino acids: CASSRDWISTDTQYF.

V usage is TRBV18 and J usage is TRBJ2-5, with D perhaps assigned TRBD1 or TRBD2 (6 bases each). This CDR3 is built from 18 residues. Trimming removed 0 bases from V and 3 bases from J, with 20 bases in between. Germline-derived CDR1 and CDR2 are KGHSH and LQKENI. CDR3 in DNA: TGTGCCAGCTCACCACCGAGGGGGAGGACGGGGATAGAAGAGACCCAGTACTTC. This encodes CASSPPRGRTGIEETQYF.

The CDR3 loop is CASSSQPSSGATGSSYEQYF. The CDR3 DNA follows: TGCGCCAGCAGCTCCCAACCCTCTAGCGGGGCGACTGGAAGCTCCTACGAGCAGTACTTC. This chain connects TRBV5-1 to TRBJ2-7, with 9 positions matching TRBD2. The CDR3 covers 20 residues. Germline CDR1 SGHRS, CDR2 YFSETQ. V gave up 3 bases and J gave up 0 bases; unmatched junction bases: 19.

V usage is TRBV11-2 and J usage is TRBJ1-2, with no clear D. This CDR3 has 15 amino acids. Deletions cut 0 bases from V and 7 bases from J, with 15 bases between. The germline V gene encodes CDR1 SGHAT and CDR2 FQNNGV. The CDR3 nucleotides are TGTGCCAGCAGCTTAGATGCCAGCCTGCGGGGTGGCTACACCTTC. Encoded protein: CASSLDASLRGGYTF.